Listed below are T cell receptor beta chains from one sample, sequenced in a study of CD4 T cells in relation to SARS-CoV-2 and coronaviruses. Profiling relied on immunoSEQ multiplex PCR, and the TCRdb table lists in-frame clones only, not all of them. Here the sample spans 41,000 or so clones, approximately 77% being singletons. These receptors have no known antigen. Sequences were obtained from naive CD4+ T cells from PBMCs, cultured in vitro. Receptor source: an adult with COVID-19. Both conserved end residues are part of each CDR3. A D gene is named only where the DNA matches it firmly. Clone size is shown for a subset of rows, as once, few, many or a class of expanded clone.

size	D	V	J	DNA	CDR3
-	-	TRBV29-1	TRBJ1-2	TGCAGCGTCGTGAGGTTGGACTATGGCTACACCTTC	CSVVRLDYGYTF
-	TRBD1	TRBV28	TRBJ2-2	TGTGCCAGCAGGAGGACAGGGGGGACCGGGGAGCTGTTTTTT	CASRRTGGTGELFF
-	TRBD2	TRBV28	TRBJ2-2	TGTGCCAGCAGTTGGTCCACGCGGGAGTATAGCACCGGGGAGCTGTTTTTT	CASSWSTREYSTGELFF
-	-	TRBV9	TRBJ2-3	TGTGCCAGCAGCCCCCTAGACACAGATACGCAGTATTTT	CASSPLDTDTQYF
-	TRBD2	TRBV6-1	TRBJ2-7	TGTGCCAGCAGTGACGGGACTAGCGGGAGCTCCTACGAGCAGTACTTC	CASSDGTSGSSYEQYF
few	-	TRBV10-3	TRBJ2-5	TGTGCCATCAGTGAGTCAGAAGAGACCCAGTACTTC	CAISESEETQYF
-	TRBD1	TRBV7-2	TRBJ2-1	TGTGCCAGCAGTTATACCGGGACAGGGCGCGATGAGCAGTTCTTC	CASSYTGTGRDEQFF
-	TRBD1	TRBV6-6	TRBJ2-3	TGTGCCAGCAGCACGCCGGATTTCAGCTCGGACAGGGGATACCCCACAGATACGCAGTATTTT	CASSTPDFSSDRGYPTDTQYF
-	TRBD1	TRBV27	TRBJ1-1	TGTGCCAGCGCCCCTCAGGGGGCTCGGACTGAAGCTTTCTTT	CASAPQGARTEAFF
-	-	TRBV5-1	TRBJ2-1	TGCGCCAGCAGCTTGGAACTCCCGCAGGGAGGTGAGCAGTTCTTC	CASSLELPQGGEQFF
-	-	TRBV5-4	TRBJ1-2	TGTGCCAGCAGCTTGATGGGCAGGGGTGACTATGGCTACACCTTC	CASSLMGRGDYGYTF
-	-	TRBV7-8	TRBJ1-1	TGTGCCAGCAGCTTAGCGCAGGGGTGGACTGAAGCTTTCTTT	CASSLAQGWTEAFF
-	-	TRBV9	TRBJ2-1	TGTGCCAGCAGCGCGGCCTCAGCAAGCTCCTACAATGAGCAGTTCTTC	CASSAASASSYNEQFF
-	TRBD2	TRBV30	TRBJ2-7	TGTGCCTGGAGTTGGCGGGAGGGGCCCCAGTACTTC	CAWSWREGPQYF
once	-	TRBV19	TRBJ1-1	TGTGCCAGTAGTATTTTTCCCCCGGTGAACACTGAAGCTTTCTTT	CASSIFPPVNTEAFF
-	-	TRBV25-1	TRBJ2-1	TGTGCCAGCAGTCACCCTGGAGGGAGCTCCTACAATGAGCAGTTCTTC	CASSHPGGSSYNEQFF
-	TRBD1	TRBV30	TRBJ2-7	TGTGCCTGGAGTCAAGGACAGGGCTCCTACGAGCAGTACTTC	CAWSQGQGSYEQYF
-	TRBD1	TRBV27	TRBJ1-6	TGTGCCAGCAGCCGGGACAGAGGATATTCACCCCTCCACTTT	CASSRDRGYSPLHF
-	-	TRBV10-1	TRBJ2-7	TGCGCCAGCAGTGAGGGGACAGCAGCGGGCGAGCAGTACTTC	CASSEGTAAGEQYF
-	TRBD2	TRBV10-3	TRBJ2-3	TGTGCCATCAGTGCGTCAGCGGGAGGGGAAGATACGCAGTATTTT	CAISASAGGEDTQYF
-	-	TRBV7-3	TRBJ2-1	TGTGCCAGCAGCTTCGGGGTGAACAATGAGCAGTTCTTC	CASSFGVNNEQFF
few	-	TRBV5-1	TRBJ1-2	TGCGCCAGCAGCACAGGGACGGCCCAAGGCTACACCTTC	CASSTGTAQGYTF
-	TRBD2	TRBV7-3	TRBJ2-2	TGTAGGCTCGAATGGGAGGGAGGTGGGGAGCTGTTTTTT	CRLEWEGGGELFF
-	-	TRBV2	TRBJ2-6	TGTGCCAGCAGTGATGAGAGGAGCTCTGGGGCCAACGTCCTGACTTTC	CASSDERSSGANVLTF
-	TRBD1	TRBV5-1	TRBJ2-3	TGCGCCAGCAGCTCAGTCCCGGGACAGGGTAGGCGTGGAGATACGCAGTATTTT	CASSSVPGQGRRGDTQYF
-	-	TRBV5-1	TRBJ1-5	TGCGCCAGCAGCTTGGTAGTTGGGCACAATCAGCCCCAGCATTTT	CASSLVVGHNQPQHF
few	TRBD1	TRBV27	TRBJ1-1	TGTGCCAGCAGTTTAATAGGACAGGGAGGGACTGAAGCTTTCTTT	CASSLIGQGGTEAFF
-	TRBD2	TRBV7-3	TRBJ2-1	TGTGCCAGCAGCATAAGCGGGAGGGGGGCCAATGAGCAGTTCTTC	CASSISGRGANEQFF
-	TRBD1	TRBV2	TRBJ2-1	TGTGCCAGCAATGGACAGGGATTCGGCAATGAGCAGTTCTTC	CASNGQGFGNEQFF
-	-	TRBV11-3	TRBJ2-1	TGTGCCAGCAGCTTAGATTCAGTCCTCTACAATGAGCAGTTCTTC	CASSLDSVLYNEQFF